A single sample is the source of the 8 T cell receptor beta chains below, sequenced in a study of blood T cell repertoires in COVID-19. The assay was immunoSEQ multiplex PCR, and TCRdb's table has in-frame clones only and misses some. The sample includes tens of thousands of clones, 88% of them seen just once. Sequencing was performed on peripheral blood. The receptors derive from a human donor in a cohort sampled during active COVID-19.

The J gene is TRBJ2-5, the V gene TRBV7-9, with D possibly being TRBD2 (5 bases). Germline assignment: CDR1 SEHNR and CDR2 FQNEAQ (reference sequence). CDR3 size: 13 residues. Trimming cost V 10 bases and J 4 bases, with 16 bases left between them. CDR3 residues: CATLGENRETQYF. In DNA form, the CDR3 reads TGTGCCACCCTCGGGGAAAATCGAGAGACCCAGTACTTC. Supplemented by reference TRBV7-9 and TRBJ2-5, the full variable domain reads DTGVSQNPRHKITKRGQNVTFRCDPISEHNRLYWYRQTLGQGPEFLTYFQNEAQLEKSRLLSDRFSAERPKGSFSTLEIQRTEQGDSAMYLCATLGENRETQYFGPGTRLLVL.

This clone has a handful of counts. The CDR3 nucleotides read TGTGCCAGCAGTTTTGGAGGTTCTCCCTACGAGCAGTACTTC. It translates to CASSFGGSPYEQYF. This chain connects TRBV6-5 to TRBJ2-7, with D tentatively TRBD2 (5 bases). In germline, CDR1 is MNHEY, CDR2 SVGAGI. The CDR3 spans 14 residues. V dropped 4 bases and J dropped 2 bases, with 12 bases sitting between them.

This chain uses TRBV7-2 with TRBJ2-5; no clear D gene. Trimming left V 0 bases short and J 1 base short, with 6 bases between. CDR3 size: 14 residues. The germline V gene encodes CDR1 SGHTA and CDR2 FQGNSA. CDR3 sequence reads: CASSLALSQETQYF. Written as DNA, the CDR3 is TGTGCCAGCAGCTTAGCACTATCCCAAGAGACCCAGTACTTC.

The genes are TRBV6-1 and TRBJ1-4; D gene ambiguous. CDR3 size: 13 residues. CDR1 and CDR2 (germline): MNHNS, SASEGT. The V end was cut by 1 base, the J end by 6 bases, with 6 bases between. In DNA, the CDR3 is TGTGCCAGCAGTGAAGTTCGGGATGAAAAACTGTTTTTT. The encoded protein is CASSEVRDEKLFF.

DNA of the CDR3: TGTGCCAGCAGCCCCGGGGGGGTATTAGAGGAGACCCAGTACTTC. The encoded protein is CASSPGGVLEETQYF. V is TRBV5-4 and J is TRBJ2-5; TRBD2 matches at 8 bases. CDR3 length: 15 amino acids. Germline CDR1 and CDR2: SGHNT and YYREEE (reference sequence). V lost 4 bases and J lost 5; bases outside the gene matches: 10.

J is TRBJ2-5 and V is TRBV5-4; D gene unclear. The germline gives CDR1 SGHNT, CDR2 YYREEE (reference sequence). Trimming removed 2 bases from V and 3 bases from J, with 8 bases in between. This CDR3 has 13 amino acids. CDR3 residues: CASSFYRKETQYF. CDR3 nucleotides: TGTGCCAGCAGCTTTTACAGAAAAGAGACCCAGTACTTC.

The gene calls are TRBV14 and TRBJ2-7; 12 bases match TRBD1. Germline trimming cut 0 bases from V and 7 bases from J; bases unmatched to any gene: 7. This CDR3 region has 16 residues. CDR1 and CDR2 (germline): SGHDN, FVKESK. The CDR3 loop is CASSQDRDRGLREQYF. CDR3 bases: TGTGCCAGCAGCCAAGACCGGGACAGGGGGCTGCGAGAGCAGTACTTC.

The V gene is TRBV28, the J gene TRBJ2-7, with D unclear. Per germline, CDR1 MDHEN and CDR2 SYDVKM. The CDR3 is 12 residues long. The V end was cut by 9 bases, the J end by 0 bases, with 9 bases between. In DNA form, the CDR3 reads TGTGCCAGTTACAGCAGCTCCTACGAGCAGTACTTC. This gives the protein CASYSSSYEQYF.